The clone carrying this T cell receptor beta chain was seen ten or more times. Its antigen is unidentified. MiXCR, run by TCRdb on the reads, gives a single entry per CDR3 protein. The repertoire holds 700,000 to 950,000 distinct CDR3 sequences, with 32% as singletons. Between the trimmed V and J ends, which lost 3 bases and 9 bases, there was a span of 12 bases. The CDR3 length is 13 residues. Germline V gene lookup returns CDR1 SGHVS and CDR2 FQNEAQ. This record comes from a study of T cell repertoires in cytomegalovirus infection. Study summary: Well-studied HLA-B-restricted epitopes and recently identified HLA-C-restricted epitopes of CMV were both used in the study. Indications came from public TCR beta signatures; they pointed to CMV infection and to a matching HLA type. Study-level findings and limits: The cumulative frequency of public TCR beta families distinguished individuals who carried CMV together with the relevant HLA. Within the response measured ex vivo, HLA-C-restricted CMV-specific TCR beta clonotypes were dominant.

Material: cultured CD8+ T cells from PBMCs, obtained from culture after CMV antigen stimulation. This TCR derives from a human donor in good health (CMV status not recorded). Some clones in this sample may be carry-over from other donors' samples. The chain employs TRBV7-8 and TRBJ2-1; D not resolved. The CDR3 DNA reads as TGTGCCAGCAGCTTGCCAAAGTGGGGTGAGCAGTTCTTC. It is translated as CASSLPKWGEQFF. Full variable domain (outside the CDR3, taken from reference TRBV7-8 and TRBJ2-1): GAGVSQSPRYKVAKRGQDVALRCDPISGHVSLFWYQQALGQGPEFLTYFQNEAQLDKSGLPSDRFFAERPEGSVSTLKIQRTQQEDSAVYLCASSLPKWGEQFFGPGTRLTVL.